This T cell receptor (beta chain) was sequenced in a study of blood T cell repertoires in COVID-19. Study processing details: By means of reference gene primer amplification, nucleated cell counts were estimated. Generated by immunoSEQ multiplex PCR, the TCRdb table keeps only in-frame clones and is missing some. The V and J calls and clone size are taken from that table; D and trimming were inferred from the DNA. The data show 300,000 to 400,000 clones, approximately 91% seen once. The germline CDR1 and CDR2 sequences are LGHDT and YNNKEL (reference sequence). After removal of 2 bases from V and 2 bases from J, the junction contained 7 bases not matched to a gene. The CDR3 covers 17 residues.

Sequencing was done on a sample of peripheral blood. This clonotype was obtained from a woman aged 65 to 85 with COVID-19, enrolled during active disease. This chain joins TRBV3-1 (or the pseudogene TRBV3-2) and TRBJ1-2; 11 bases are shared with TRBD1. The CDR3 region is CASSQRSGQGENYGYTF. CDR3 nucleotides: TGTGCCAGCAGCCAAAGATCGGGACAGGGGGAAAACTATGGCTACACCTTC.